The sequence of this T cell receptor (beta chain) was determined in a study of CD4 T cells in relation to SARS-CoV-2 and coronaviruses. Looking at the study overall: Patient ages ranged from about 20 to 80, median 38. Shared crossreactive spike epitopes were mapped to their HLA restriction.

Data came from immunoSEQ multiplex PCR; TCRdb stores just in-frame clones and leaves some out. The top ten clones hold approximately 20% of a sample with 30,000 to 45,000 clones, around three quarters of them seen once. Details on this clone: The antigen is not known. One end of the junction does not line up with germline, which may come from a read error.

Naive or memory CD4+ cells were cultured 1:1 with T cell-depleted PBMCs plus CEF. CDR1 is LNHDA, CDR2 SQIVND, per germline (reference sequence). This CDR3 has 12 residues. This receptor was obtained from an adult with COVID-19. This sequence joins TRBV19 and TRBJ1-2; D not certain. The specimen was memory CD4+ T cells from PBMCs, cultured in vitro. This CDR3 reads CASSGLNYGYTF. As DNA, the CDR3 is TGTGCCAGCTCCGGACTGAACTATGGGTACACCTTC.